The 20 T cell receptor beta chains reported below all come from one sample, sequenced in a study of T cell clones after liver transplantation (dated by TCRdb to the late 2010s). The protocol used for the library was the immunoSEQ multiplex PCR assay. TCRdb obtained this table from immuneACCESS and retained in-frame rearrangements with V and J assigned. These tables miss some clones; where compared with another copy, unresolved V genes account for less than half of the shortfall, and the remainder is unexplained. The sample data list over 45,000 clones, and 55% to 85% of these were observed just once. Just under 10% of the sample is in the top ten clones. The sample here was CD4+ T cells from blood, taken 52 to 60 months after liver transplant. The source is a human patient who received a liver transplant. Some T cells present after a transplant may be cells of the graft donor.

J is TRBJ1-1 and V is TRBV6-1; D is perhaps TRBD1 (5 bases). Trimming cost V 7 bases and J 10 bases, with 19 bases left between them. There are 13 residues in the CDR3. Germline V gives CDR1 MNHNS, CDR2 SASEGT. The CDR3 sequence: CASTHRQYAAAFF. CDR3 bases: TGTGCCAGCACCCATCGACAGTACGCAGCAGCTTTCTTT.

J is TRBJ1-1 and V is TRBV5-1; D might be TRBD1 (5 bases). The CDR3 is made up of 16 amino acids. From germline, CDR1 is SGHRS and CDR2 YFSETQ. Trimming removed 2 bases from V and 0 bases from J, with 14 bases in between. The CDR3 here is CASSFGPGDMNTEAFF. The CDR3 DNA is TGCGCCAGCAGCTTCGGTCCGGGGGATATGAACACTGAAGCTTTCTTT. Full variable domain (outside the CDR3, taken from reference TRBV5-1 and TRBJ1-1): KAGVTQTPRYLIKTRGQQVTLSCSPISGHRSVSWYQQTPGQGLQFLFEYFSETQRNKGNFPGRFSGRQFSNSRSEMNVSTLELGDSALYLCASSFGPGDMNTEAFFGQGTRLTVV.

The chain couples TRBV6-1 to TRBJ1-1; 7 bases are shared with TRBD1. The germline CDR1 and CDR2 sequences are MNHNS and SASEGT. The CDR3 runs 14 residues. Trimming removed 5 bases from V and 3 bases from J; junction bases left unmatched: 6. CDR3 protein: CASSTRGQYTEAFF. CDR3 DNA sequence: TGTGCCAGCAGTACCCGGGGACAGTACACTGAAGCTTTCTTT.

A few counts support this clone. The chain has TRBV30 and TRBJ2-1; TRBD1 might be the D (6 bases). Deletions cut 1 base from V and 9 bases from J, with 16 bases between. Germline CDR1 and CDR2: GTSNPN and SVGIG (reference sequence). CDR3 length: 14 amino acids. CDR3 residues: CAWSATQGEGEQFF. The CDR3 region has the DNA TGTGCCTGGAGTGCGACACAGGGAGAGGGTGAGCAGTTCTTC.

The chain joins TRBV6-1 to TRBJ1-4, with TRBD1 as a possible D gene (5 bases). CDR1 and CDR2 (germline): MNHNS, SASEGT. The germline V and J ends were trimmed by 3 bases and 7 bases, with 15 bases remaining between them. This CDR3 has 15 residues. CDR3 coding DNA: TGTGCCAGCAGTGAGCTAAGTGGGGGAGGTGAAAAACTGTTTTTT. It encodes CASSELSGGGEKLFF.

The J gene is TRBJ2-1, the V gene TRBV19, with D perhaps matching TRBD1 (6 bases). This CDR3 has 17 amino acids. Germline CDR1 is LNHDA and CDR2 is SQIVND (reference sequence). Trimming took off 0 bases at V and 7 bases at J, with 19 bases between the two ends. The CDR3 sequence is CASSIDHRGHVGNEQFF. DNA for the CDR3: TGTGCCAGTAGTATAGATCATAGGGGACACGTTGGGAATGAGCAGTTCTTC.

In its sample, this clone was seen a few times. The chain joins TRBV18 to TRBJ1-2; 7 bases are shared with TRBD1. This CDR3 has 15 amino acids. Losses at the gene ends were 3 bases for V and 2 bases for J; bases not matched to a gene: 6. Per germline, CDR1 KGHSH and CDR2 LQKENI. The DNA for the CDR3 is TGTGCCAGCTCACCCGCGGGACAGCCAAACTATGGCTACACCTTC. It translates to CASSPAGQPNYGYTF.

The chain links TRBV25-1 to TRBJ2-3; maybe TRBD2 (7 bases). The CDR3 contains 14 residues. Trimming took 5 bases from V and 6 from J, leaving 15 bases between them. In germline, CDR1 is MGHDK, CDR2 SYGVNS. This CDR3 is CASSLGGGLDTQYF. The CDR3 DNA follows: TGTGCCAGCAGTCTGGGAGGGGGGTTGGATACGCAGTATTTT.

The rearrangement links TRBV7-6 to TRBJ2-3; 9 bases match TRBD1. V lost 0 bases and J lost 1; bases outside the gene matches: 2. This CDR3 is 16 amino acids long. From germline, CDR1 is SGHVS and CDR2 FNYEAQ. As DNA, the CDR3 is TGTGCCAGCAGCTTAGCGGACAGGGGAGGCACAGATACGCAGTATTTT. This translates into CASSLADRGGTDTQYF. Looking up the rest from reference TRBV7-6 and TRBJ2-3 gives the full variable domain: GAGVSQSPRYKVTKRGQDVALRCDPISGHVSLYWYRQALGQGPEFLTYFNYEAQQDKSGLPNDRFSAERPEGSISTLTIQRTEQRDSAMYRCASSLADRGGTDTQYFGPGTRLTVL.

As DNA, the CDR3 is TGTGCCAGCAGCTTAGGGACAGCCATCACAGATACGCAGTATTTT. Translated: CASSLGTAITDTQYF. The V and J genes are TRBV7-3 and TRBJ2-3; 7 nucleotides match TRBD1. The CDR3 length is 15 residues. Trimming took 2 bases from V and 2 from J; bases not matched to a gene: 4. Per the germline V gene, CDR1 is SGHTA and CDR2 is FQGTGA.

This chain's CDR3 is CASSSASGRVREQYF. DNA of the CDR3: TGTGCCAGCAGTTCCGCTAGCGGCCGAGTGAGGGAGCAGTACTTC. The chain carries TRBV27 and TRBJ2-7, with 7 bases lining up with TRBD2. V shed 4 bases and J 7 bases; nucleotides not matched to a gene: 13. CDR3 length: 15 residues. CDR1 and CDR2 (germline): MNHEY, SMNVEV (reference sequence).

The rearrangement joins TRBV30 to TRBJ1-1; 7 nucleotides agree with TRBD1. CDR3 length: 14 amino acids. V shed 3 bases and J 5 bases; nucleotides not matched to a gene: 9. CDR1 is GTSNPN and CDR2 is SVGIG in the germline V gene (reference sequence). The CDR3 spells CAWRVGRGVTEAFF. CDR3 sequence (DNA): TGTGCCTGGAGGGTCGGCAGGGGGGTGACTGAAGCTTTCTTT.

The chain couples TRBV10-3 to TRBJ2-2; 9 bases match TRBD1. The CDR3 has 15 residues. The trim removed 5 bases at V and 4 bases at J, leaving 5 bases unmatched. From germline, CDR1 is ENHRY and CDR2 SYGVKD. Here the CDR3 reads CAISNRGPPTGELFF. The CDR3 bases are TGTGCCATCAGTAACAGGGGGCCCCCCACCGGGGAGCTGTTTTTT.

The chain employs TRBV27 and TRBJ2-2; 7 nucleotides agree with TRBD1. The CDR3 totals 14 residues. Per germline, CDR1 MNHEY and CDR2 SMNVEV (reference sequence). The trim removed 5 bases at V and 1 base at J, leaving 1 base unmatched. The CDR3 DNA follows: TGTGCCAGCAGTAGACAGGGGAACACCGGGGAGCTGTTTTTT. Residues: CASSRQGNTGELFF.

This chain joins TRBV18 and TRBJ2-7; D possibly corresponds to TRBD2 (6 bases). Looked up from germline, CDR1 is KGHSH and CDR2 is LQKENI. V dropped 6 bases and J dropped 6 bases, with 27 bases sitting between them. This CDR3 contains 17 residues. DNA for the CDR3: TGTGCCAGCTCGCACTCGGACTACCGTCTATTAGGCGTCGAGCAGTACTTC. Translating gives CASSHSDYRLLGVEQYF. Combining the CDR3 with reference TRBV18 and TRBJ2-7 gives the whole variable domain NAGVMQNPRHLVRRRGQEARLRCSPMKGHSHVYWYRQLPEEGLKFMVYLQKENIIDESGMPKERFSAEFPKEGPSILRIQQVVRGDSAAYFCASSHSDYRLLGVEQYFGPGTRLTVT.

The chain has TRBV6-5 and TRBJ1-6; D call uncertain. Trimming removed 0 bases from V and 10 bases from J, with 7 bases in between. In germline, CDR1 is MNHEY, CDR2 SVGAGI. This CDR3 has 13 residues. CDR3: CASSYSIGSPLHF. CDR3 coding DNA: TGTGCCAGCAGTTACTCGATTGGATCACCCCTCCACTTT.

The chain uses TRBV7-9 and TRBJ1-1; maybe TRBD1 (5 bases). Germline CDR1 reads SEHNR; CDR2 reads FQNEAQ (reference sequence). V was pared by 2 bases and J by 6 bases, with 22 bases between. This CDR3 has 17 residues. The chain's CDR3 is CASSLPHGNEQAAEAFF. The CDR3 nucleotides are TGTGCCAGCAGCTTACCACATGGAAATGAACAGGCGGCTGAAGCTTTCTTT.

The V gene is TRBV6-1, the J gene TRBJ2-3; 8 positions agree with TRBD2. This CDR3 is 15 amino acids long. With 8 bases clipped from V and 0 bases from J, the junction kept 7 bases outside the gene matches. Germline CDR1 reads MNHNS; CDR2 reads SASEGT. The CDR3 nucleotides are TGTGCCAGCGTCCTACGGGGGGGGAGCACAGATACGCAGTATTTT. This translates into CASVLRGGSTDTQYF.

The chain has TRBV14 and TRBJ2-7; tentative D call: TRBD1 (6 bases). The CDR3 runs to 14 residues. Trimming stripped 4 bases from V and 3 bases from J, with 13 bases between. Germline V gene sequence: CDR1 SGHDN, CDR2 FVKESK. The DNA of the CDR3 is TGTGCCAGCAGCCGCGGACAGCTAAACTACGAGCAGTACTTC. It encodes CASSRGQLNYEQYF.

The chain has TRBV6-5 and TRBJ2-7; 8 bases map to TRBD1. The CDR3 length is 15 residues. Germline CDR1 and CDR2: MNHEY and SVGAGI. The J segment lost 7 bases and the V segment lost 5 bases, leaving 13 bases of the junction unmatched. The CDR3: CASSAAGTGAVEQYF. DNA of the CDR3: TGTGCCAGCAGTGCGGCCGGGACAGGCGCGGTGGAGCAGTACTTC.